This TCR beta chain was profiled in a study of long-term antiretroviral therapy in people with HIV. The immunoSEQ assay was v3.0, run at survey level. The repertoire was sequenced with immunoSEQ multiplex PCR; TCRdb's copy has only in-frame clones and lacks some. The sample yields over 35,000 clones, 80% seen once. The V segment lost 4 bases and the J segment 4 bases; nucleotides outside the gene matches: 11. In germline, CDR1 is SGHTA, CDR2 FQGTGA. The CDR3 is made up of 16 amino acids. The chain combines TRBV7-3 with TRBJ2-3, with TRBD1 matching 7 bases. The receptor was isolated from a man in his thirties or forties with HIV. The source was unsorted PBMCs, collected 3.4 years after starting antiretroviral therapy. CDR3 sequence reads: CASSYRIRGPSDTQYF. CDR3 in DNA: TGTGCCAGCAGCTACAGGATTAGGGGGCCCTCAGATACGCAGTATTTT.